This T cell receptor beta chain was documented in a study of blood T cell repertoires in COVID-19. At the level of the study: COVID-19 samples collected from the United States, Italy and Spain covered acute and convalescent phases. Sample material is recorded as cDNA or gDNA derived from T cells, B-cell-depleted T cells, or PBMCs.

Original data processing: Amplifying reference gene primers gave estimates of nucleated cell counts. TCRdb's table, derived via immunoSEQ multiplex PCR, lists solely in-frame clones and lacks some. V and J calls and clone size come straight from that table; D and trimming were deduced from the DNA. The sample has tens of thousands of clones, roughly 90% seen once. The CDR3 runs 14 residues. Germline V lookup: CDR1 LNHNV, CDR2 YYDKDF (reference sequence). Deletions cut 1 base from V and 6 bases from J, with 10 bases between. V usage is TRBV15 and J usage is TRBJ2-1; D possibly corresponds to TRBD2 (5 bases). The source of this sequence is a man older than 75 with acute or convalescent COVID-19. Material for sequencing was peripheral blood. CDR3 residues: CATSRGPEGNEQFF. CDR3 DNA: TGTGCCACCAGCAGAGGCCCCGAGGGCAATGAGCAGTTCTTC. Based on the CDR3 plus reference TRBV15 and TRBJ2-1, the full variable domain is DAMVIQNPRYQVTQFGKPVTLSCSQTLNHNVMYWYQQKSSQAPKLLFHYYDKDFNNEADTPDNFQSRRPNTSFCFLDIRSPGLGDTAMYLCATSRGPEGNEQFFGPGTRLTVL.